This TCR beta chain stems from a study of T-cell memory formation after mild COVID-19. The CDR3 is 14 residues long. Per the germline V gene, CDR1 is MGHRA and CDR2 is YSYEKL. V lost 3 bases to trimming and J lost 0 bases, with 8 bases between them. The TCR alpha and TCR beta cDNA libraries, bearing sample barcodes and UMIs, were generated by 5'RACE using constant-segment primers. TCRdb analysed the 5' RACE reads with MiXCR anew, one entry per CDR3 protein. The table shows 100,000 to 150,000 distinct CDR3 sequences, with approximately 15% occurring only once. The chain employs TRBV4-1 and TRBJ2-5, with TRBD2 as a possible D gene (5 bases). The source material was PBMCs or a T cell subset sorted from them (not recorded which). The sequence derives from a man between 18 and 29 years old who had mild COVID-19 (a few samples of this study predate the infection). Cell type and time point are not known. CDR3 region: CASSHDYNQETQYF. In nucleotides, the CDR3 is TGCGCCAGCAGCCACGACTATAACCAAGAGACCCAGTACTTC.